The 10 T cell receptor beta chains below were found in one sample sequenced in a study of shared clonotypes between healthy human individuals. Libraries were prepared by immunoSEQ multiplex PCR; TCRdb keeps only in-frame clonotypes and omits some of them. Of over a million clones in the sample, about 98% were seen once. Specimen: naive CD4+ T cells sorted from blood. Sample subset: CD45RA+ positively selected. These receptors were collected from a man in his thirties or forties in good health.

The rearrangement joins TRBV5-1 to TRBJ2-1; D may be TRBD1 or TRBD2 (5 bases each). Germline V CDR1 and CDR2: SGHRS, YFSETQ. The CDR3 length is 15 residues. The V end lost 4 bases, the J end lost 8 bases, and 19 bases lay between the germline ends. The chain's CDR3 is CASSRGRGEGYEQFF. The CDR3 DNA follows: TGCGCCAGCAGCCGGGGCCGCGGTGAGGGGTATGAGCAGTTCTTC.

The V and J genes are TRBV4-1 and TRBJ2-1; the D gene is possibly TRBD2 (5 bases). CDR3 length: 15 residues. Trimming pared 2 bases from V and 6 bases from J, leaving 14 bases between. Germline V lookup: CDR1 MGHRA, CDR2 YSYEKL. CDR3 residues: CASSQLGLPLNEQFF. CDR3 nucleotides: TGCGCCAGCAGCCAACTAGGACTCCCTCTCAATGAGCAGTTCTTC.

This chain uses TRBV25-1 with TRBJ2-1; the D is unclear. Germline lookup yields CDR1 MGHDK and CDR2 SYGVNS. The CDR3 has 11 amino acids. V was cut by 6 bases and J by 14 bases, with 14 bases left in between. In nucleotides, the CDR3 is TGTGCCAGCAGACCTCAGGCGCAGGAGTTCTTC. It yields the protein CASRPQAQEFF.

The chain is built from TRBV28 and TRBJ2-2, with D possibly being TRBD2 (6 bases). CDR1 and CDR2 (germline): MDHEN, SYDVKM. This CDR3 has 18 amino acids. V lost 3 bases and J 3 bases, leaving 20 bases between the germline ends. The DNA for the CDR3 is TGTGCCAGCAGTTTCGTGACTCCCGGGAGAGGGGACACCGGGGAGCTGTTTTTT. Protein product: CASSFVTPGRGDTGELFF. Looking up the rest from reference TRBV28 and TRBJ2-2 gives the full variable domain: DVKVTQSSRYLVKRTGEKVFLECVQDMDHENMFWYRQDPGLGLRLIYFSYDVKMKEKGDIPEGYSVSREKKERFSLILESASTNQTSMYLCASSFVTPGRGDTGELFFGEGSRLTVL.

This clone was picked up one time. This sequence joins TRBV27 and TRBJ1-3, with 8 bases lining up with TRBD1. The CDR3 consists of 15 residues. V lost 10 bases and J lost 4; bases outside the gene matches: 12. Germline-derived CDR1 and CDR2 are MNHEY and SMNVEV (reference sequence). The CDR3: CANHPRGLLGNTIYF. CDR3 nucleotides: TGTGCCAATCACCCCAGGGGGCTGTTAGGAAACACCATATATTTT.

The chain recombines TRBV7-9 with TRBJ1-1; D not resolved. The CDR3 length is 16 residues. Germline-derived CDR1 and CDR2 are SEHNR and FQNEAQ (reference sequence). The ends were cut back, 0 bases at V and 3 bases at J, with 14 bases in the middle. CDR3 bases: TGTGCCAGCAGCTTAGCAAAGGATGCAAGCTACACTGAAGCTTTCTTT. Amino acid sequence: CASSLAKDASYTEAFF.

This rearrangement joins TRBV19 to TRBJ2-1; a possible D gene is TRBD2 (6 bases). Between the trimmed V and J ends, which lost 7 bases and 8 bases, there was a span of 21 bases. Germline loops: CDR1 LNHDA, CDR2 SQIVND (reference sequence). CDR3 length: 15 amino acids. The CDR3 is CASTSLGGKEDEQFF. CDR3 nucleotides: TGTGCCAGTACCTCACTGGGCGGGAAGGAGGATGAGCAGTTCTTC.

The V call is TRBV7-6, the J call TRBJ2-7, with a possible D match to TRBD2 (6 bases). The CDR3 has 14 residues. Germline-derived CDR1 and CDR2 are SGHVS and FNYEAQ. The ends were cut back, 6 bases at V and 2 bases at J, with 14 bases in the middle. CDR3 in DNA: TGTGCCAGCAGTAGGAGCGGGTCTACCTACGAGCAGTACTTC. This sequence encodes CASSRSGSTYEQYF.

The gene calls are TRBV27 and TRBJ2-1; D is unclear. Deletions cut 5 bases from V and 2 bases from J, with 13 bases between. In germline, CDR1 is MNHEY, CDR2 SMNVEV (reference sequence). The length of the CDR3 is 15 residues. The CDR3, as DNA: TGTGCCAGCAGTAAACCAACCCGAGCCTACAATGAGCAGTTCTTC. It yields the protein CASSKPTRAYNEQFF.

This chain uses TRBV6-1 with TRBJ2-7; perhaps TRBD1 as D (5 bases). Germline CDR1 is MNHNS and CDR2 is SASEGT. With 5 bases removed from V and 0 bases from J, the gap between germline ends came to 8 bases. The CDR3 is 13 residues long. This chain's CDR3 is CASSSRGSYEQYF. As DNA, the CDR3 is TGTGCCAGCAGTTCAAGGGGCTCCTACGAGCAGTACTTC.